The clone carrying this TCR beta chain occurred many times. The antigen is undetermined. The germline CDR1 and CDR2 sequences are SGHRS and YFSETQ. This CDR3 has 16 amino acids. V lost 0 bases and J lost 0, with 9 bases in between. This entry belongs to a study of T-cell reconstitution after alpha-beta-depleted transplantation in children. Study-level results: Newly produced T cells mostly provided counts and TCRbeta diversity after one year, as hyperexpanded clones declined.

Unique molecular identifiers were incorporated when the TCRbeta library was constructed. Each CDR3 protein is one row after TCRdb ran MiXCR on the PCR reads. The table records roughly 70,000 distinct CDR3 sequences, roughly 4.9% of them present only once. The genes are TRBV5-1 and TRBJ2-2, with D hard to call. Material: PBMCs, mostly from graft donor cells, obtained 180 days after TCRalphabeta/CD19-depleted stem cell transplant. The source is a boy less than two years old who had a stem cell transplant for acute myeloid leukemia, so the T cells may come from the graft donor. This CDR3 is CASSLEARPNTGELFF. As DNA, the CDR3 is TGCGCCAGCAGCTTGGAGGCGCGACCGAACACCGGGGAGCTGTTTTTT.